The 18 T cell receptor beta chains in this list originate from one sample, sequenced in a study of T cell changes during pregnancy in multiple sclerosis. Clones were read by immunoSEQ multiplex PCR, and TCRdb kept only the in-frame ones, dropping some. The table shows about 80,000 clones, with nearly 95% occurring only once. The specimen was peripheral blood, collected in the second trimester of pregnancy. The receptors stem from a female donor in good health, enrolled as a control in a pregnancy study.

V and J are TRBV9 and TRBJ1-4; tentative D call: TRBD1 (6 bases). Germline V gives CDR1 SGDLS, CDR2 YYNGEE. V gave up 0 bases and J gave up 7 bases, with 13 bases separating them. The CDR3 sequence is 15 residues long. Here the CDR3 DNA reads TGTGCCAGCAGCGTAGGAGGGACACTGGGTGAAAAACTGTTTTTT. This sequence encodes CASSVGGTLGEKLFF.

V gene TRBV7-9 combines with J gene TRBJ2-3; a possible D gene is TRBD2 (5 bases). V was pared by 4 bases and J by 0 bases, with 11 bases between. CDR1 and CDR2 (germline): SEHNR, FQNEAQ (reference sequence). The CDR3 has 15 amino acids. DNA of the CDR3: TGTGCCAGCAGCTCGAGCGGAGCTAGCACAGATACGCAGTATTTT. Its protein is CASSSSGASTDTQYF.

The CDR3, as DNA: TGCGCCAGCAGCTTGGGGGACAGGGATTCCGGGGAGCTGTTTTTT. Translation gives CASSLGDRDSGELFF. V gene TRBV5-1 combines with J gene TRBJ2-2; 9 bases are a match to TRBD1. This CDR3 has 15 residues. Germline CDR1 and CDR2: SGHRS and YFSETQ. The V segment lost 0 bases and the J segment 6 bases; nucleotides outside the gene matches: 3.

The chain employs TRBV4-2 and TRBJ2-7; perhaps TRBD1 as D (5 bases). CDR3 length: 14 amino acids. V was cut by 5 bases and J by 5 bases, with 16 bases left in between. In germline, CDR1 is LGHNA, CDR2 YNFKEQ. The CDR3 DNA is TGTGCCAGCAGCTATTCAGGGTACTGGGACGAGCAGTACTTC. It specifies CASSYSGYWDEQYF.

This chain uses TRBV5-4 with TRBJ2-5; the match to TRBD2 covers 16 bases. V shed 4 bases, J shed 9 bases, and the junction held 12 bases outside the gene matches. Germline CDR1 is SGHNT and CDR2 is YYREEE (reference sequence). CDR3 size: 17 residues. The CDR3 DNA follows: TGTGCCAGCAGCGGGGGACTAGCGGGAGGGCCGGGGGGGCCCCAGTACTTC. Its translation: CASSGGLAGGPGGPQYF.

The chain joins TRBV2 to TRBJ2-7, with D possibly being TRBD1 (5 bases). Trimming cost V 8 bases and J 6 bases, with 8 bases left between them. The CDR3 contains 10 residues. The germline V gene has CDR1 SNHLY and CDR2 FYNNEI. CDR3 DNA sequence: TGTGCCAGCGGTCAGGGCGAGCAGTACTTC. It is translated as CASGQGEQYF. Filled out from reference TRBV2 and TRBJ2-7, the complete variable domain reads EPEVTQTPSHQVTQMGQEVILRCVPISNHLYFYWYRQILGQKVEFLVSFYNNEISEKSEIFDDQFSVERPDGSNFTLKIRSTKLEDSAMYFCASGQGEQYFGPGTRLTVT.

This chain links TRBV7-9 with TRBJ2-1; possibly TRBD1 for D (6 bases). This CDR3 is built from 16 residues. V lost 1 base and J lost 1, with 11 bases in between. The germline V gene encodes CDR1 SEHNR and CDR2 FQNEAQ (reference sequence). This CDR3 is CASSLEGTQSYNEQFF. The CDR3 coding sequence is TGTGCCAGCAGCTTAGAGGGGACACAGTCCTACAATGAGCAGTTCTTC.

The chain recombines TRBV5-3 with TRBJ1-1; D is undetermined. TRBV5-3 is an open reading frame whose function is uncertain. V lost 0 bases, J lost 7 bases, and 7 bases lay in between. The CDR3 contains 12 residues. The CDR3 spells CARSLVGSEAFF. In DNA, the CDR3 is TGTGCCAGAAGCTTGGTAGGGAGTGAAGCTTTCTTT.

CDR3: CASSQSAKGAGNTIYF. The CDR3 DNA follows: TGTGCCAGCAGCCAATCCGCGAAGGGGGCTGGAAACACCATATATTTT. The rearrangement links TRBV28 to TRBJ1-3; tentative D call: TRBD1 (6 bases). Germline V gene lookup returns CDR1 MDHEN and CDR2 SYDVKM. This CDR3 contains 16 residues. V lost 6 bases, J lost 2 bases, and 17 bases lay in between.

This chain uses TRBV5-4 with TRBJ1-3, with TRBD1 matching over 7 bases. Germline values: CDR1 SGHNT, CDR2 YYREEE (reference sequence). This CDR3 has 14 residues. The ends lost 5 bases at V and 1 base at J; junction bases unmatched: 3. CDR3 protein: CASRPGGSGNTIYF. The CDR3 DNA sequence: TGTGCCAGCAGACCAGGGGGTTCTGGAAACACCATATATTTT.

The genes are TRBV28 and TRBJ2-7, with D possibly matching TRBD2 (5 bases). Germline V gives CDR1 MDHEN, CDR2 SYDVKM. This CDR3 comprises 13 residues. V lost 0 bases to trimming and J lost 6 bases, with 9 bases between them. In DNA, the CDR3 is TGTGCCAGCAGTTTATGGGACGGAGGCGAGCAGTACTTC. As protein: CASSLWDGGEQYF.

The rearrangement uses TRBV27 and TRBJ2-7; 7 positions agree with TRBD1. The J segment lost 5 bases and the V segment lost 3 bases, leaving 4 bases of the junction unmatched. This CDR3 spans 13 amino acids. CDR1 is MNHEY, CDR2 SMNVEV, per germline (reference sequence). Here the CDR3 DNA reads TGTGCCAGCAGTTTCATCGACAGGGACGAGCAGTACTTC. Protein product: CASSFIDRDEQYF.

The gene calls are TRBV6-1 and TRBJ2-6; D possibly corresponds to TRBD1 (5 bases). Germline V gene data show CDR1 as MNHNS and CDR2 as SASEGT. The CDR3 spans 18 residues. Trimming stripped 2 bases from V and 0 bases from J, with 14 bases between. The CDR3 is CASSERGRRVSGANVLTF. Written as DNA, the CDR3 is TGTGCCAGCAGTGAAAGGGGCAGACGAGTCTCTGGGGCCAACGTCCTGACTTTC.

The chain links TRBV18 to TRBJ2-5; 7 positions agree with TRBD1. The CDR3 is 14 residues long. The ends lost 3 bases at V and 2 bases at J; junction bases unmatched: 3. The germline V gene encodes CDR1 KGHSH and CDR2 LQKENI. The CDR3 DNA follows: TGTGCCAGCTCACCCCAGGACAGGCAAGAGACCCAGTACTTC. It codes for CASSPQDRQETQYF.

J is TRBJ2-7 and V is TRBV5-1, with 7 bases lining up with TRBD2. From germline, CDR1 is SGHRS and CDR2 YFSETQ. The CDR3 contains 13 residues. The J segment lost 2 bases and the V segment lost 3 bases, leaving 2 bases of the junction unmatched. CDR3 region: CASSSSGTYEQYF. As DNA, the CDR3 is TGCGCCAGCAGCTCTAGCGGTACCTACGAGCAGTACTTC.

The chain uses TRBV2 and TRBJ2-1, with 7 bases identical to TRBD2. Per the germline V gene, CDR1 is SNHLY and CDR2 is FYNNEI. The J segment lost 5 bases and the V segment lost 5 bases, leaving 6 bases of the junction unmatched. This CDR3 has 14 residues. CDR3 region: CASSKEGTNNEQFF. The CDR3 nucleotides are TGTGCCAGCAGTAAAGAGGGGACTAACAATGAGCAGTTCTTC.

V and J are TRBV6-1 and TRBJ1-2, with D possibly being TRBD1 (6 bases). The CDR3 covers 12 residues. V was shortened by 8 bases and J by 1 base, with 8 bases between the two germline ends. The germline gives CDR1 MNHNS, CDR2 SASEGT. CDR3 sequence: CASGQINYGYTF. In nucleotides, the CDR3 is TGTGCCAGCGGACAGATTAACTATGGCTACACCTTC.

The chain carries TRBV4-1 and TRBJ2-7; 7 bases agree with TRBD1. CDR1 is MGHRA and CDR2 is YSYEKL in the germline V gene. The length of the CDR3 is 15 residues. The J segment lost 2 bases and the V segment lost 0 bases, leaving 4 bases of the junction unmatched. The CDR3 loop is CASSQEPGQTYEQYF. In nucleotides, the CDR3 is TGCGCCAGCAGCCAAGAACCGGGACAGACCTACGAGCAGTACTTC.